A single TCR beta chain is shown here with its context. Measured with immunoSEQ multiplex PCR; TCRdb has only the in-frame clones, and not every one. The table records roughly 2,900 clones, 82% of them present only once. In germline, CDR1 is MDHEN, CDR2 SYDVKM. V shed 7 bases and J shed 5 bases, with 20 bases lying between them. This CDR3 has 15 residues. The source of the sample is a study of primary melanoma T cells and metastatic recurrence. The source is a human donor with melanoma. Sequenced sample: melanoma tumor tissue. The chain joins TRBV28 to TRBJ1-2; maybe TRBD1 (6 bases). The CDR3 loop reads CASTVGGDGPYGYTF. Here the CDR3 DNA reads TGTGCCAGCACCGTGGGGGGCGACGGCCCTTATGGCTACACCTTC.